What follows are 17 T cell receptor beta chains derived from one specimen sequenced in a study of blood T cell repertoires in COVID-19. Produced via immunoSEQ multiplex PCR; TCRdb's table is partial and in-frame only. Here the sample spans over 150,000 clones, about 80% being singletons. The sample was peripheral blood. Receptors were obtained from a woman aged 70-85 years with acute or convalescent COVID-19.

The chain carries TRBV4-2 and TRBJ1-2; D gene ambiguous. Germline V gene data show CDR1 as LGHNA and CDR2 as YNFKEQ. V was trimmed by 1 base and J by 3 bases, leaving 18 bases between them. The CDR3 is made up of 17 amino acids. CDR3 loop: CASSQGSSISGHYGYTF. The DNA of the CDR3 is TGTGCCAGCAGCCAAGGATCCTCCATTTCAGGCCACTATGGCTACACCTTC.

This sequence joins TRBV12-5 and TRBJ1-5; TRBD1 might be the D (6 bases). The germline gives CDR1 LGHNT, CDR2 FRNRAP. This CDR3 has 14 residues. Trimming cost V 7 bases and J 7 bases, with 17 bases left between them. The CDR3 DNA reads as TGTGCTAGTGCCGGGGGGGGGCCCCAACAGCCCCAGCATTTT. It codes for CASAGGGPQQPQHF.

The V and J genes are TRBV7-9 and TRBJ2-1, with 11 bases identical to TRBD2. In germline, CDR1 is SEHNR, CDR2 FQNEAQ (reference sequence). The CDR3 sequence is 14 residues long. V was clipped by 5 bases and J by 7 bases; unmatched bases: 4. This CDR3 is CASSPGLAVNEQFF. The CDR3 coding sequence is TGTGCCAGCAGCCCGGGACTAGCGGTTAATGAGCAGTTCTTC.

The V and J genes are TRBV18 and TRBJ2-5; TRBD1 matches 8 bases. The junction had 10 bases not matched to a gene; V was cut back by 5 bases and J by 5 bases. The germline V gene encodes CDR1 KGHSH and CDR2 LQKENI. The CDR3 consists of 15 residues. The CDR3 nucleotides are TGTGCCAGCTCAACAGGGGGAGGAGGTTTGGAGACCCAGTACTTC. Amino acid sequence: CASSTGGGGLETQYF.

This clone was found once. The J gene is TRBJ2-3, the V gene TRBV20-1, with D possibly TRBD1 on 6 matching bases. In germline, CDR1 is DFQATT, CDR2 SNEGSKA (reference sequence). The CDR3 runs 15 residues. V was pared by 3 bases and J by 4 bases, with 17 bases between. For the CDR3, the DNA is TGCAGTGCTAGTAGGACAGCGAGACGATCAGATACGCAGTATTTT. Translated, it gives CSASRTARRSDTQYF.

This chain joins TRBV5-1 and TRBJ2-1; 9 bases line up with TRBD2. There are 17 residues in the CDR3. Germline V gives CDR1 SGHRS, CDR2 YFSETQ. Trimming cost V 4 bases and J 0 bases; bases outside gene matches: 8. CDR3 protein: CASSPLAGDYSYNEQFF. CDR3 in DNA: TGCGCCAGCAGCCCACTAGCGGGCGATTACTCCTACAATGAGCAGTTCTTC.

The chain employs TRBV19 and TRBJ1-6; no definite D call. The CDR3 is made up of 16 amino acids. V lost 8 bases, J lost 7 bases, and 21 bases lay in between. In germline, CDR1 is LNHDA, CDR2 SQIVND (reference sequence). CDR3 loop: CASQKSPGAENSPLHF. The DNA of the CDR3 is TGTGCCAGTCAAAAATCACCGGGTGCAGAGAATTCACCCCTCCACTTT.

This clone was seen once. The CDR3 loop is CASSTAFTFQNGNTIYF. CDR3 DNA: TGTGCCAGCAGTACCGCCTTCACCTTTCAGAATGGAAACACCATATATTTT. The rearrangement links TRBV28 to TRBJ1-3; D is unresolved. In germline, CDR1 is MDHEN, CDR2 SYDVKM. This CDR3 is 17 amino acids long. The germline V and J ends were trimmed by 5 bases and 3 bases, with 20 bases remaining between them.

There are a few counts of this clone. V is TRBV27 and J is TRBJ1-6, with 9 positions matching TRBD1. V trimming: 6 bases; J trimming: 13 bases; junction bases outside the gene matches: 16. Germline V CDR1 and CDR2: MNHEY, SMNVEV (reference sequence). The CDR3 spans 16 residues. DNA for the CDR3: TGTGCCAGCAGACCCACCCTACAGGGGGCTAGGTCGCCCCTCCACTTT. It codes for CASRPTLQGARSPLHF.

For the CDR3, the DNA is TGTGCCAGCAGTTTAGGTCAGAGACTATCCCATTCCACAGATACGCAGTATTTT. Its protein product is CASSLGQRLSHSTDTQYF. This chain connects TRBV28 to TRBJ2-3, with a weak D call TRBD2 (5 bases). The CDR3 covers 18 residues. The ends were cut back, 2 bases at V and 2 bases at J, with 20 bases in the middle. Germline CDR1 MDHEN, CDR2 SYDVKM.

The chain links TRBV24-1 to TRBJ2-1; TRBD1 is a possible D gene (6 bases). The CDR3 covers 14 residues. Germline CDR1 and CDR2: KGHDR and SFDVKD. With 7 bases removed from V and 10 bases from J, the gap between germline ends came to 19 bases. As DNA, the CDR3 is TGTGCCACCAGCGGATCGCAGGACAGATACGAGCAGTTCTTC. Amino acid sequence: CATSGSQDRYEQFF.

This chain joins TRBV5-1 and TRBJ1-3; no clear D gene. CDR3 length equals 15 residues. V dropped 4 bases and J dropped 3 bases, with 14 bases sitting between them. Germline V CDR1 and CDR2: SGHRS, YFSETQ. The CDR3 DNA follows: TGCGCCAGCAGCGCGGCCCCGGGAAGTGGAAACACCATATATTTT. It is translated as CASSAAPGSGNTIYF.

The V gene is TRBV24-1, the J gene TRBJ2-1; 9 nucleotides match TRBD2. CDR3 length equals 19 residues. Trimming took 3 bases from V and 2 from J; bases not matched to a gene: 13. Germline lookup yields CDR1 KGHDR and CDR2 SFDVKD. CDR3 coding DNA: TGTGCCACCAGTGATCCCGCGGGTCCGCGGGAGGGCACCTACAATGAGCAGTTCTTC. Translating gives CATSDPAGPREGTYNEQFF.

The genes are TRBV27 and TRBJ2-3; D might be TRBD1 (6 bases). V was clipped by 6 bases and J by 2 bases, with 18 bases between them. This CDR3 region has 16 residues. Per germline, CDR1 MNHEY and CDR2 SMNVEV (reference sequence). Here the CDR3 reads CASSPPLRDNTDTQYF. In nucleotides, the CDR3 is TGTGCCAGCAGCCCCCCCCTCCGGGACAACACAGATACGCAGTATTTT.

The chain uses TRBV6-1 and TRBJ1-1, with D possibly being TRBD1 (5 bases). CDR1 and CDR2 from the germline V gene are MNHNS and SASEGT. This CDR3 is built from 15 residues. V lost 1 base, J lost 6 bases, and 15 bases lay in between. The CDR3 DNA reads TGTGCCAGCAGTGAAGTGAAGGGGCTCAGCGCTGAAGCTTTCTTT. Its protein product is CASSEVKGLSAEAFF.

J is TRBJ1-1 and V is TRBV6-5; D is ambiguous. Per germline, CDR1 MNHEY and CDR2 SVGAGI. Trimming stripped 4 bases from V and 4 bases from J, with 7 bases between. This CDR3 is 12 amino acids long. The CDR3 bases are TGTGCCAGCAGTTCTCCGGGCACTGAAGCTTTCTTT. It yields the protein CASSSPGTEAFF.

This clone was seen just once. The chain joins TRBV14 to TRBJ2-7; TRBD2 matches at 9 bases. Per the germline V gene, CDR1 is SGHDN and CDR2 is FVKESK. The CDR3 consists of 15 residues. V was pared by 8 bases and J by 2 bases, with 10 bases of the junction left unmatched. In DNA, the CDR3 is TGTGCCAGCCTCTCTAGCGGGGCTTTTCCCTACGAGCAGTACTTC. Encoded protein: CASLSSGAFPYEQYF.